This T cell receptor beta chain originates from a study of blood T cell repertoires in COVID-19. Study context: From the United States, Italy and Spain came samples of acute and convalescent COVID-19. T cells, B-cell-depleted T cells, or PBMCs supplied cDNA or gDNA.

In the original processing: Reference gene primers were amplified, and this amplification served to estimate nucleated cell counts. Here immunoSEQ multiplex PCR was the method, and the copy in TCRdb shows in-frame clones only, minus some. The V and J calls and clone size come from that table; D and trimming were worked out from the DNA. The sample lists 310,000 or so clones; around 90% were seen once. The CDR3 extends over 14 amino acids. The germline CDR1 and CDR2 sequences are SGHTA and FQGTGA. V dropped 7 bases and J dropped 4 bases, with 16 bases sitting between them. This receptor was obtained from a man aged 70-80 years with acute or convalescent COVID-19. This chain uses TRBV7-3 with TRBJ1-2; weak D call: TRBD1 (6 bases). Material for sequencing was peripheral blood. The CDR3 nucleotides read TGTGCCAGCACCAAACCCCAGGGGAGCTATGGCTACACCTTC. It specifies CASTKPQGSYGYTF.